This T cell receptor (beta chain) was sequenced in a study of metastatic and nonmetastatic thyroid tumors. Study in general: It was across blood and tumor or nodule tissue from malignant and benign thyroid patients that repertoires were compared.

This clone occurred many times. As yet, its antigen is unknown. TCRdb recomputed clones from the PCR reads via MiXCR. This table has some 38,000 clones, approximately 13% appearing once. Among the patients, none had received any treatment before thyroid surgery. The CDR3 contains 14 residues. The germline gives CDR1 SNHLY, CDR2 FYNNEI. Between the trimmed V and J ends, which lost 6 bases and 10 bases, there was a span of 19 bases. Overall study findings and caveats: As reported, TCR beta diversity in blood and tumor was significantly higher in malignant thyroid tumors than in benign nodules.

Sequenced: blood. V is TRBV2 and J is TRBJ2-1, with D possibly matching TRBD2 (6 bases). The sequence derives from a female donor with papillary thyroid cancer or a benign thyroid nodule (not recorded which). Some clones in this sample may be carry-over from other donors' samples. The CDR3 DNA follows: TGTGCCAGCAGCGGGAGCGGAGCCGGCGGAGAGCAGTTCTTC. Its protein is CASSGSGAGGEQFF.